The rows below give T cell receptor beta chains drawn from one sample of a study of breast tumors, draining lymph nodes, adjacent tissues. TCRdb used MiXCR to reprocess the multiplex PCR reads, holding one entry per CDR3 protein. The sample includes tens of thousands of distinct CDR3 sequences, roughly 28% of them seen just once. Input material: axillary lymph node tissue. The receptors here all came from a female donor with breast cancer. Some clones in this sample may be carry-over from other donors' samples. CDR3s include the opening cysteine and the closing phenylalanine or tryptophan. The D gene is left open where the match is weak. Size is stated for part of the rows, as once, few or many counts, or as a class when the clone is expanded.

j_call clone_size v_call d_call cdr3_aa cdr3_nt
TRBJ2-4 many TRBV5-1 - CASESLIENIQYF TGCGCCAGCGAATCCCTCATAGAAAACATTCAGTACTTC
TRBJ1-2 many TRBV24-1 - CATLGRNYGYTF TGTGCCACCTTAGGCAGGAACTACGGCTACACCTTC
TRBJ2-5 - TRBV2 TRBD2 CASSEAGLAGEAQYF TGTGCCAGCAGTGAAGCGGGGCTAGCGGGAGAGGCCCAGTACTTC
TRBJ2-1 many TRBV12-3/TRBV12-4 - CASSTSNPLYNEQFF TGTGCCAGCAGTACATCAAATCCCCTTTACAATGAGCAGTTCTTC
TRBJ1-2 many TRBV6-1 - CASVFSGGVSYGYTF TGTGCCAGCGTCTTCTCCGGGGGGGTGAGTTATGGCTACACCTTC
TRBJ2-7 - TRBV19 - CASSRAKTDEQYF TGTGCCAGTAGTCGGGCTAAAACCGACGAGCAGTACTTC
TRBJ2-5 many TRBV18 - CASSADSQETQYF TGTGCCAGCTCCGCGGACAGCCAAGAGACCCAGTACTTC
TRBJ1-1 few TRBV5-1 - CASSLTANTEAFF TGCGCCAGCAGCCTGACAGCGAACACTGAAGCTTTCTTT
TRBJ2-7 many TRBV5-1 - CASSLQEARGEQYF TGCGCCAGCAGCTTGCAGGAGGCCAGAGGCGAGCAGTACTTC
TRBJ1-2 many TRBV6-5 TRBD1 CASSHGDRASYGYTF TGTGCCAGCAGTCACGGGGACAGAGCCTCCTATGGCTACACCTTC
TRBJ2-5 many TRBV20-1 TRBD1 CSTPGQGQETQYF TGCAGTACTCCGGGACAGGGACAAGAGACCCAGTACTTC
TRBJ2-1 many TRBV12-3/TRBV12-4 TRBD2 CASSWGLAGAEQFF TGTGCCAGCAGCTGGGGACTAGCGGGAGCTGAGCAGTTCTTC
TRBJ2-1 - TRBV19 TRBD2 CAIVTPICSETSGTREQFF TGTGCCATAGTTACCCCGATCTGCAGTGAAACTAGCGGGACTCGGGAGCAGTTCTTC
TRBJ2-2 many TRBV19 - CASSSLAGGELFF TGTGCCAGTAGTAGTTTAGCTGGCGGGGAGCTGTTTTTT
TRBJ2-3 few TRBV6-6 - CASSYSSTDTQYF TGTGCCAGCAGTTACTCCAGCACAGATACGCAGTATTTT
TRBJ1-2 many TRBV3-1 TRBD1 CASSQSGTGGNYGYTF TGTGCCAGCAGCCAATCCGGGACAGGGGGTAACTATGGCTACACCTTC
TRBJ2-2 many TRBV7-9 - CASSSTTMDGGVTGELFF TGTGCCAGCAGCTCTACTACTATGGACGGTGGGGTCACCGGGGAGCTGTTTTTT
TRBJ2-5 many TRBV20-1 TRBD1 CSAQGTGRGTQYF TGCAGTGCCCAAGGGACAGGTCGAGGGACCCAGTACTTC
TRBJ2-7 - TRBV6-5 - CASRVTGQDPYEQYF TGTGCCAGCAGAGTGACGGGGCAGGATCCCTACGAGCAGTACTTC
TRBJ1-5 - TRBV20-1 - CRVRKAGQPLHF TGCAGAGTCCGCAAGGCTGGTCAGCCCCTGCATTTT
TRBJ2-2 many TRBV7-2 - CASNPRAGLGVTGELFF TGTGCCAGCAACCCTAGGGCCGGTCTTGGGGTCACCGGGGAGCTGTTTTTT
TRBJ1-6 many TRBV6-6 - CASSYRRGGNNSPLHF TGTGCCAGCAGTTATCGCAGGGGAGGTAATAATTCACCCCTCCACTTT
TRBJ2-4 many TRBV19 TRBD1 CASSSPPGGLKNIQYF TGTGCCAGTAGTAGTCCCCCAGGGGGCTTAAAAAACATTCAGTACTTC
TRBJ2-1 - TRBV6-5 TRBD2 CASTMAHNSGRNEQFF TGTGCCAGCACCATGGCCCATAATAGCGGGCGCAATGAGCAGTTCTTC
TRBJ2-7 many TRBV20-1 - CSARDRRTGDEQYF TGCAGTGCTAGAGATAGACGGACCGGCGACGAGCAGTACTTC
TRBJ1-2 few TRBV28 - CASSLYAGIYGYTF TGTGCCAGCAGTTTATATGCGGGGATCTATGGCTACACCTTC
TRBJ1-1 - TRBV19 TRBD1 CASRGSLGQGMAEAFF TGTGCCAGTAGGGGCTCCTTGGGACAGGGGATGGCTGAAGCTTTCTTT
TRBJ1-5 - TRBV20-1 - CSARIHGQHF TGCAGTGCTAGGATTCATGGCCAGCATTTT
TRBJ1-2 many TRBV7-3 - CASSLGPGAYGYTF TGTGCCAGCAGCTTAGGTCCGGGTGCCTATGGCTACACCTTC
TRBJ1-1 - TRBV5-1 TRBD1 CASSFSRQGLDTEAFF TGCGCCAGCAGCTTCTCTAGACAGGGTTTGGACACTGAAGCTTTCTTT
TRBJ2-5 many TRBV25-1 TRBD1 CASSEFGSGTGGQETQYF TGTGCCAGCAGTGAATTTGGATCCGGGACAGGGGGGCAAGAGACCCAGTACTTC
TRBJ2-2 many TRBV6-1 TRBD2 CASQRELHTGELFF TGTGCCAGCCAGCGGGAGCTTCACACCGGGGAGCTGTTTTTT
TRBJ1-4 - TRBV2 - CASGLRGKLFF TGTGCCAGCGGCCTACGTGGAAAACTGTTTTTC